The 31 T cell receptor beta chains in this list originate from one sample, sequenced in a study of low-dose radiotherapy and immunotherapy resistance in tumors. Gene-specific TRAV and TRBV primers were used for first-strand cDNA, covering alpha and beta chains. TCR amplification used 20 PCR cycles, a constant-region primer and a V-primer adapter. TCRdb re-derived calls from the reads in MiXCR, one entry per CDR3 protein. The data show over 15,000 distinct CDR3 sequences, over 65% seen once. The receptor source for this set is a human donor with advanced metastatic prostate, ovarian, gallbladder or colorectal cancer (not recorded which). This table probably holds off-target reads from a library built for another chain.

The chain combines TRBV13 with TRBJ2-6; no clear D gene. Germline CDR1 PRHDT, CDR2 FYEKMQ (reference sequence). V lost 5 bases and J lost 1, with 12 bases in between. CDR3 length: 16 amino acids. The CDR3 DNA is TGTGCCAGCAGCCCCTTTGCGGTGTCTGGGGCCAACGTCCTGACTTTC. Encoded protein: CASSPFAVSGANVLTF. The complete variable domain, with remaining parts taken from reference TRBV13 and TRBJ2-6, reads AAGVIQSPRHLIKEKRETATLKCYPIPRHDTVYWYQQGPGQDPQFLISFYEKMQSDKGSIPDRFSAQQFSDYHSELNMSSLELGDSALYFCASSPFAVSGANVLTFGAGSRLTVL.

The chain combines TRBV5-1 with TRBJ2-2, with TRBD1 identical over 11 bases. The germline V gene has CDR1 SGHRS and CDR2 YFSETQ. V lost 0 bases to trimming and J lost 6 bases; unmatched junction nucleotides: 7. The length of the CDR3 is 17 residues. Written as DNA, the CDR3 is TGCGCCAGCAGCTTGGGCGGACAGGGGGCGCCCCCCGGGGAGCTGTTTTTT. Residues: CASSLGGQGAPPGELFF.

The chain uses TRBV10-3 and TRBJ1-5, with TRBD1 identical over 9 bases. Germline lookup yields CDR1 ENHRY and CDR2 SYGVKD. After removal of 10 bases from V and 4 bases from J, the junction contained 5 bases not matched to a gene. The CDR3 sequence is 13 residues long. CDR3 DNA sequence: TGTGCCAACAGACAGGGGGGGAATCAGCCCCAGCATTTT. This gives the protein CANRQGGNQPQHF.

The chain carries TRBV20-1 and TRBJ2-1; the match to TRBD2 covers 10 bases. The CDR3 is 16 residues long. Germline lookup yields CDR1 DFQATT and CDR2 SNEGSKA (reference sequence). V lost 0 bases and J lost 6; bases outside the gene matches: 8. This CDR3 reads CSARDLGSGRINEQFF. The CDR3 DNA follows: TGCAGTGCTAGAGATCTGGGTAGCGGGAGGATCAATGAGCAGTTCTTC.

The rearrangement uses TRBV6-5 and TRBJ1-6; D might be TRBD1 (6 bases). From germline, CDR1 is MNHEY and CDR2 SVGAGI. This CDR3 spans 13 amino acids. V was pared by 0 bases and J by 13 bases, with 10 bases between. In DNA form, the CDR3 reads TGTGCCAGCAGTTACTCGGAGGGGGTTCCCCTCCACTTT. This codes for CASSYSEGVPLHF.

The chain couples TRBV28 to TRBJ1-4; D gene unclear. The CDR3 spans 13 residues. Germline CDR1 and CDR2: MDHEN and SYDVKM. V was trimmed by 7 bases and J by 14 bases, leaving 20 bases between them. In nucleotides, the CDR3 is TGTGCCAGCACCAGCTTCGATGGGGTCCTGCTGTTTTTT. Residues: CASTSFDGVLLFF.

The rearrangement uses TRBV3-1 and TRBJ1-1; D gene ambiguous. The CDR3 is 16 residues long. Trimming removed 0 bases from V and 4 bases from J, with 15 bases in between. Germline V CDR1 and CDR2: LGHDT, YNNKEL (reference sequence). CDR3 bases: TGTGCCAGCAGCCAAGATTTGAGAGCACGGGGCACTGAAGCTTTCTTT. This encodes CASSQDLRARGTEAFF.

This clonotype was detected only a few times. The rearrangement joins TRBV30 to TRBJ2-3; D remains ambiguous. Germline CDR1 reads GTSNPN; CDR2 reads SVGIG (reference sequence). This CDR3 spans 14 amino acids. The V end was cut by 4 bases, the J end by 0 bases, with 11 bases between. CDR3 nucleotide sequence: TGTGCCTGGACGCCGGTACGGAGCACAGATACGCAGTATTTT. Protein sequence: CAWTPVRSTDTQYF.

V gene TRBV7-3 combines with J gene TRBJ1-1; no definite D call. Germline CDR1 reads SGHTA; CDR2 reads FQGTGA. The CDR3 is 15 amino acids. V lost 5 bases, J lost 1 base, and 14 bases lay in between. In DNA, the CDR3 is TGTGCCAGCAGCGCCGATGCAAGACAGAACACTGAAGCTTTCTTT. Its translation: CASSADARQNTEAFF.

This chain connects TRBV5-1 to TRBJ1-5; the D gene is possibly TRBD1 (5 bases). The CDR3 is 15 amino acids. Per germline, CDR1 SGHRS and CDR2 YFSETQ. The V end was cut by 0 bases, the J end by 7 bases, with 14 bases between. The CDR3 region is CASSLVPGREQPQHF. The CDR3 DNA sequence: TGCGCCAGCAGCTTGGTCCCAGGGAGAGAACAGCCCCAGCATTTT.

This rearrangement joins TRBV5-6 to TRBJ2-1; D unresolved. The CDR3 contains 11 residues. Trimming pared 5 bases from V and 13 bases from J, leaving 13 bases between. Germline CDR1 SGHDT, CDR2 YYEEEE. The CDR3, as DNA: TGTGCCAGCAGTCAAAGGGATATACAGTTCTTC. The encoded protein is CASSQRDIQFF.

This clonotype was detected only a few times. The chain uses TRBV7-2 and TRBJ2-5; TRBD1 matches at 8 bases. Trimming at V came to 4 bases and at J to 5 bases, leaving 6 bases not matched to a gene. The CDR3 extends over 14 amino acids. The germline V gene has CDR1 SGHTA and CDR2 FQGNSA. The CDR3 sequence is CASSSPGGRETQYF. CDR3 nucleotide sequence: TGTGCCAGCAGCTCCCCAGGGGGCAGGGAGACCCAGTACTTC.

This CDR3 reads CASSPAGLAGGNEQFF. As DNA, the CDR3 is TGTGCCAGCTCACCAGCGGGACTAGCGGGAGGGAATGAGCAGTTCTTC. The V and J genes are TRBV18 and TRBJ2-1, with 16 bases that match TRBD2. The CDR3 length is 16 residues. Germline lookup yields CDR1 KGHSH and CDR2 LQKENI. V was pared by 2 bases and J by 7 bases, with 2 bases of the junction left unmatched.

The V call is TRBV30, the J call TRBJ1-3, with TRBD1 identical over 7 bases. V shed 2 bases and J 1 base; nucleotides not matched to a gene: 2. CDR1 GTSNPN and CDR2 SVGIG come from the germline V gene (reference sequence). This CDR3 is 14 amino acids long. The CDR3, as DNA: TGTGCCTGGAGTCCACAGGGGTCTGGAAACACCATATATTTT. Protein: CAWSPQGSGNTIYF.

This clonotype was counted between two and nine times. This chain connects TRBV29-1 to TRBJ2-5, with TRBD2 identical over 9 bases. V lost 5 bases, J lost 3 bases, and 7 bases stayed unmatched. CDR3 length: 14 amino acids. Germline CDR1 and CDR2: SQVTM and ANQGSEA. CDR3 bases: TGCAGCGTTAGAGGAGCGGGGGGTAAAGAGACCCAGTACTTC. Its protein is CSVRGAGGKETQYF.

This chain links TRBV5-6 with TRBJ2-1; TRBD1 aligns across 10 bases. Germline assignment: CDR1 SGHDT and CDR2 YYEEEE. The CDR3 covers 12 residues. J gave up 14 bases and V 1 base, and 3 bases lay outside the gene matches. The CDR3 DNA reads TGTGCCAGCAGCTTGCCGGGACAGGGGAAGTTCTTC. Amino acids: CASSLPGQGKFF.

The rearrangement joins TRBV20-1 to TRBJ2-1; 13 bases fit TRBD2. This CDR3 is 16 amino acids long. The ends lost 6 bases at V and 9 bases at J; junction bases unmatched: 14. Germline V gives CDR1 DFQATT, CDR2 SNEGSKA (reference sequence). CDR3 region: CSAKPPGLAGTVEQFF. CDR3 coding DNA: TGCAGTGCCAAACCACCGGGACTAGCGGGGACGGTTGAGCAGTTCTTC.

The chain couples TRBV29-1 to TRBJ2-7, with D uncertain. In germline, CDR1 is SQVTM, CDR2 ANQGSEA. The CDR3 has 12 amino acids. The ends were cut back, 3 bases at V and 3 bases at J, with 9 bases in the middle. This CDR3 is CSVEQTGYEQYF. DNA for the CDR3: TGCAGCGTTGAGCAGACCGGCTACGAGCAGTACTTC.

The rearrangement joins TRBV28 to TRBJ2-7; D is possibly TRBD1 (6 bases). The germline V and J ends were trimmed by 5 bases and 2 bases, with 13 bases remaining between them. The CDR3 has 14 amino acids. CDR1 MDHEN and CDR2 SYDVKM come from the germline V gene. The CDR3 nucleotides read TGTGCCAGCAGTGCCTCGACAGGTGCCTACGAGCAGTACTTC. Translated: CASSASTGAYEQYF.

This clonotype appeared once. The V gene is TRBV6-2 or TRBV6-3, the J gene TRBJ2-7; 7 bases are shared with TRBD1. There are 13 residues in the CDR3. Germline V CDR1 and CDR2: MNHEY, SVGEGT. Trimming took 8 bases from V and 4 from J; bases not matched to a gene: 8. CDR3 region: CASPGTAKYEQYF. For the CDR3, the DNA is TGTGCCAGCCCTGGGACAGCCAAATACGAGCAGTACTTC.

The chain links TRBV12-3 or TRBV12-4 to TRBJ2-3, with a tentative D call TRBD1 (5 bases). The CDR3 is 15 residues long. V lost 4 bases to trimming and J lost 0 bases, with 11 bases between them. CDR3 sequence reads: CASSSRQPSTDTQYF. The CDR3 nucleotides are TGTGCCAGCAGTTCTCGACAGCCCAGCACAGATACGCAGTATTTT.

The chain couples TRBV6-8 to TRBJ2-7; D not resolved. This CDR3 is built from 13 residues. V was pared by 0 bases and J by 5 bases, with 8 bases between. Germline assignment: CDR1 MNHGY and CDR2 SAAAGT. CDR3 loop: CASSYSSRHEQYF. The CDR3 region has the DNA TGTGCCAGCAGTTACTCGTCCAGGCACGAGCAGTACTTC.

The chain joins TRBV4-3 to TRBJ2-1; 8 bases are shared with TRBD2. Germline V CDR1 and CDR2: LGHNA, YSLEER. With 4 bases clipped from V and 2 bases from J, the junction kept 7 bases outside the gene matches. This CDR3 has 16 residues. In DNA form, the CDR3 reads TGCGCCAGCAGCCCGCCCTCGCGGGGGGCCTACAATGAGCAGTTCTTC. Amino acids: CASSPPSRGAYNEQFF.

V and J are TRBV5-6 and TRBJ2-7, with D possibly being TRBD1 (5 bases). The V end lost 2 bases, the J end lost 7 bases, and 19 bases lay between the germline ends. Germline CDR1 reads SGHDT; CDR2 reads YYEEEE. The CDR3 sequence is 15 residues long. CDR3 amino acids: CASSLRGRMIREQYF. CDR3 nucleotides: TGTGCCAGCAGCTTAAGGGGTCGCATGATACGGGAGCAGTACTTC.

V is TRBV7-2 and J is TRBJ1-3, with no clear D. V gave up 0 bases and J gave up 0 bases, with 6 bases separating them. The CDR3 runs 15 residues. The germline V gene encodes CDR1 SGHTA and CDR2 FQGNSA. The CDR3 DNA is TGTGCCAGCAGCTTAGCGTGGAACTCTGGAAACACCATATATTTT. This sequence encodes CASSLAWNSGNTIYF.

The V call is TRBV5-1, the J call TRBJ1-1; D unclear. V lost 4 bases and J lost 1, with 14 bases in between. The CDR3 has 15 amino acids. Per the germline V gene, CDR1 is SGHRS and CDR2 is YFSETQ. The CDR3: CASSPAGAGNTEAFF. The CDR3 bases are TGCGCCAGCAGCCCGGCCGGAGCGGGGAACACTGAAGCTTTCTTT.

This clonotype has only a few counts. This chain connects TRBV5-1 to TRBJ2-1; the D call may be TRBD1 or TRBD2 (5 bases each). The length of the CDR3 is 16 residues. V shed 1 base and J shed 0 bases, with 11 bases lying between them. Per the germline V gene, CDR1 is SGHRS and CDR2 is YFSETQ. The CDR3 loop is CASSLSGTSSYNEQFF. CDR3 DNA: TGCGCCAGCAGCTTGTCTGGGACGAGCTCCTACAATGAGCAGTTCTTC.

V is TRBV28 and J is TRBJ2-7; 7 bases match TRBD2. The CDR3 runs to 12 residues. The ends lost 6 bases at V and 12 bases at J; junction bases unmatched: 11. The V gene's germline CDR1 is MDHEN and CDR2 SYDVKM. CDR3 nucleotides: TGTGCCAGCAGCCGCCTAGCGGCCCCGAGGTACTTC. Its translation is CASSRLAAPRYF.

There are a few counts of this clonotype. J is TRBJ2-3 and V is TRBV12-3 or TRBV12-4; no clear D gene. Trimming stripped 3 bases from V and 8 bases from J, with 9 bases between. The CDR3 runs 12 residues. The CDR3 protein is CASSFGLSTQYF. In DNA form, the CDR3 reads TGTGCCAGCAGTTTTGGCCTAAGTACGCAGTATTTT.

This chain joins TRBV5-6 and TRBJ2-1, with D possibly matching TRBD2 (6 bases). The CDR3 is made up of 15 amino acids. The V gene lost 7 bases and the J gene lost 3 bases, with 17 bases spanning the gap. Germline CDR1 is SGHDT and CDR2 is YYEEEE. CDR3 nucleotides: TGTGCCAGCTGGGCTTGGGGAGGCGGCTACAATGAGCAGTTCTTC. Translating gives CASWAWGGGYNEQFF.

The chain combines TRBV28 with TRBJ1-4, with a weak D call TRBD1 (5 bases). The ends were cut back, 6 bases at V and 8 bases at J, with 10 bases in the middle. Germline values: CDR1 MDHEN, CDR2 SYDVKM. This CDR3 comprises 12 residues. The CDR3 coding sequence is TGTGCCAGCAGGGGGCCTGGGGAAAAACTGTTTTTT. Translation: CASRGPGEKLFF.